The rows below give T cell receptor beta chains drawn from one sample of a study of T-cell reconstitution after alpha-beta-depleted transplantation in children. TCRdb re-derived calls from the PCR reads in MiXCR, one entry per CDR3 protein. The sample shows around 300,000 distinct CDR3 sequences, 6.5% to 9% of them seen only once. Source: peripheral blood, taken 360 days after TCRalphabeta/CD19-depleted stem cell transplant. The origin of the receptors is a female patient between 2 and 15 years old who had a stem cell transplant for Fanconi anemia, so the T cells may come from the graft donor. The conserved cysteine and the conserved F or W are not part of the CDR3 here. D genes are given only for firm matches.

CDR3 protein: ASSPLGAGGRGEQF
V gene: TRBV7-2
CDR3 length: 14
J gene: TRBJ2-1
D gene: TRBD2

CDR3 protein: ASSLEGTGRDSPLH
V gene: TRBV7-2
CDR3 length: 14
J gene: TRBJ1-6
D gene: TRBD1

CDR3 protein: ASSAGGGGYT
V gene: TRBV9
CDR3 length: 10
J gene: TRBJ1-2
D gene: .

CDR3 protein: ASSSGGNYGYT
V gene: TRBV28
CDR3 length: 11
J gene: TRBJ1-2
D gene: TRBD1

CDR3 protein: ASSPPSQGYGYT
V gene: TRBV18
CDR3 length: 12
J gene: TRBJ1-2
D gene: .

CDR3 protein: ASSVLAGGLNTGELF
V gene: TRBV7-9
CDR3 length: 15
J gene: TRBJ2-2
D gene: TRBD2

CDR3 protein: ASSSKYEQY
V gene: TRBV7-8
CDR3 length: 9
J gene: TRBJ2-7
D gene: .

CDR3 protein: AWTGPETQY
V gene: TRBV30
CDR3 length: 9
J gene: TRBJ2-5
D gene: .

CDR3 protein: ASQEWGRRTDTQY
V gene: TRBV27
CDR3 length: 13
J gene: TRBJ2-3
D gene: .

CDR3 protein: SAGPGLAPNEQF
V gene: TRBV20-1
CDR3 length: 12
J gene: TRBJ2-1
D gene: TRBD2